Following are 27 T cell receptor beta chains from one sample sequenced in a study of sequential checkpoint blockade in melanoma. Documented treatment: randomized to nivolumab then ipilimumab (arm A) or the reverse (arm B). Repertoires were generated with immunoSEQ multiplex PCR, while TCRdb's copy carries only in-frame clones and drops some. In the table there are roughly 10,000 clones, about 26% of which are singletons. The sample in question was tumor tissue (inferred from file names), obtained from a patient given nivolumab and ipilimumab in sequence. These receptors came from a human donor with melanoma.

This clone was recorded once. The chain links TRBV19 to TRBJ2-1; D might be TRBD1 (5 bases). CDR3 length: 13 amino acids. V lost 6 bases to trimming and J lost 8 bases, with 14 bases between them. CDR1 is LNHDA, CDR2 SQIVND, per germline (reference sequence). For the CDR3, the DNA is TGTGCCAGTAGAAAGGGGTTAGTAGATGAGCAGTTCTTC. Translating gives CASRKGLVDEQFF.

This clone was counted between two and nine times. The chain is built from TRBV28 and TRBJ1-3; TRBD1 matches at 8 bases. CDR1 is MDHEN, CDR2 SYDVKM, per germline. CDR3 length: 12 amino acids. The CDR3 protein is CAIQGAVNTIYF. Written as DNA, the CDR3 is TGTGCTATCCAGGGGGCGGTAAACACCATATATTTT.

The genes are TRBV6-8 and TRBJ2-5, with TRBD2 matching over 9 bases. The CDR3 runs to 15 residues. Germline trimming cut 5 bases from V and 5 bases from J; bases unmatched to any gene: 9. Germline-derived CDR1 and CDR2 are MNHGY and SAAAGT. CDR3 amino acids: CASSAGRGGQETQYF. Written as DNA, the CDR3 is TGTGCCAGCAGTGCGGGGCGGGGGGGCCAGGAGACCCAGTACTTC.

This chain links TRBV11-3 with TRBJ1-3, with unresolved D. CDR1 SGHNT and CDR2 YENEEA come from the germline V gene. The V and J ends lost 6 bases and 0 bases respectively, with 9 bases between them. CDR3 size: 14 residues. The CDR3 spells CASRSHSSGNTIYF. The CDR3 DNA reads TGTGCCAGCAGGTCTCACAGCTCTGGAAACACCATATATTTT.

This sequence joins TRBV19 and TRBJ1-5, with TRBD1 identical over 7 bases. The germline V gene encodes CDR1 LNHDA and CDR2 SQIVND (reference sequence). The CDR3 consists of 15 residues. V lost 7 bases and J lost 1; bases outside the gene matches: 7. CDR3 sequence reads: CASTLDRASNQPQHF. The CDR3 DNA sequence: TGTGCCAGTACCCTAGACAGGGCCAGCAATCAGCCCCAGCATTTT. The full variable domain, with the rest looked up from reference TRBV19 and TRBJ1-5, is DGGITQSPKYLFRKEGQNVTLSCEQNLNHDAMYWYRQDPGQGLRLIYYSQIVNDFQKGDIAEGYSVSREKKESFPLTVTSAQKNPTAFYLCASTLDRASNQPQHFGDGTRLSIL.

This clone was recorded a few times. This chain links TRBV28 with TRBJ1-6; D possibly corresponds to TRBD1 (5 bases). This CDR3 comprises 13 residues. CDR1 is MDHEN and CDR2 is SYDVKM in the germline V gene. The V end lost 7 bases, the J end lost 7 bases, and 11 bases lay between the germline ends. CDR3 nucleotide sequence: TGTGCCAGCAACGGGGGGGGAAATTCACCCCTCCACTTT. Translation gives CASNGGGNSPLHF.

This clone appeared a few times. The CDR3 region is CASRESGAGGDLKYF. For the CDR3, the DNA is TGTGCCAGCAGAGAATCTGGAGCGGGGGGTGATTTGAAGTACTTC. The rearrangement uses TRBV6-8 and TRBJ2-7; 9 bases are a match to TRBD2. J was trimmed by 11 bases and V by 6 bases; bases with no gene match: 17. The CDR3 contains 15 residues. Per the germline V gene, CDR1 is MNHGY and CDR2 is SAAAGT.

This clone came up many times. CDR3 in amino acids: CASSLGGNQETQYF. The CDR3 region has the DNA TGTGCCAGCAGCTTGGGTGGAAATCAAGAGACCCAGTACTTC. The chain uses TRBV11-3 and TRBJ2-5; D is ambiguous. The V gene lost 3 bases and the J gene lost 2 bases, with 10 bases spanning the gap. Per germline, CDR1 SGHNT and CDR2 YENEEA. There are 14 residues in the CDR3.

CDR3 in amino acids: CASSEDDSNQPQHF. The DNA of the CDR3 is TGCGCCAGCAGTGAGGACGATAGCAATCAGCCCCAGCATTTT. The rearrangement links TRBV10-2 to TRBJ1-5; no clear D. This CDR3 has 14 residues. CDR1 is WSHSY, CDR2 SAAADI, per germline. The V end lost 2 bases, the J end lost 0 bases, and 5 bases lay between the germline ends.

There are many counts of this clone. This chain uses TRBV7-7 with TRBJ1-5, with 11 bases matching TRBD1. J was trimmed by 4 bases and V by 5 bases; bases with no gene match: 1. The CDR3 totals 14 residues. Germline lookup yields CDR1 SSHAT and CDR2 FNYEAQ (reference sequence). CDR3 nucleotide sequence: TGTGCCAGCAGCCGGGACAGGGGGAATCAGCCCCAGCATTTT. Its translation: CASSRDRGNQPQHF.

The V and J genes are TRBV28 and TRBJ2-5; the match to TRBD2 covers 11 bases. From germline, CDR1 is MDHEN and CDR2 SYDVKM. The ends lost 5 bases at V and 1 base at J; junction bases unmatched: 3. The CDR3 has 15 residues. CDR3 nucleotides: TGTGCCAGCAGTCCGCTAGCGGGGGGCCAAGAGACCCAGTACTTC. Amino acid sequence: CASSPLAGGQETQYF.

This clone showed up just a few times. The V gene is TRBV28, the J gene TRBJ1-1; the D is unclear. CDR1 and CDR2 from the germline V gene are MDHEN and SYDVKM. The V and J ends lost 4 bases and 0 bases respectively, with 9 bases between them. CDR3 length: 14 amino acids. For the CDR3, the DNA is TGTGCCAGCAGTTACCCGGGAATGAACACTGAAGCTTTCTTT. Translating gives CASSYPGMNTEAFF. The entire variable domain, with the rest obtained from reference TRBV28 and TRBJ1-1, is as follows: DVKVTQSSRYLVKRTGEKVFLECVQDMDHENMFWYRQDPGLGLRLIYFSYDVKMKEKGDIPEGYSVSREKKERFSLILESASTNQTSMYLCASSYPGMNTEAFFGQGTRLTVV.

The rearrangement links TRBV14 to TRBJ1-2; possibly TRBD1 for D (5 bases). Germline V gene sequence: CDR1 SGHDN, CDR2 FVKESK. The V end lost 3 bases, the J end lost 7 bases, and 12 bases lay between the germline ends. This CDR3 comprises 13 residues. DNA of the CDR3: TGTGCCAGCAGCCAGAGCAGGGTGCGTGGCTACACCTTC. It codes for CASSQSRVRGYTF.

The genes are TRBV28 and TRBJ1-2; 7 nucleotides match TRBD1. V shed 5 bases, J shed 10 bases, and the junction held 13 bases outside the gene matches. CDR3 size: 14 residues. In germline, CDR1 is MDHEN, CDR2 SYDVKM. This CDR3 is CASSKPGQTKSYTF. CDR3 bases: TGTGCCAGCAGTAAGCCGGGACAGACTAAATCCTACACCTTC.

The CDR3 bases are TGTGCCAGCACCCAGGACGGTTACACTGAAGCTTTCTTT. Translated, it gives CASTQDGYTEAFF. This chain uses TRBV6-8 with TRBJ1-1; D gene unclear. V was trimmed by 7 bases and J by 3 bases, leaving 12 bases between them. CDR1 is MNHGY and CDR2 is SAAAGT in the germline V gene. The CDR3 sequence is 13 residues long.

The chain is built from TRBV11-3 and TRBJ2-1; 9 bases are a match to TRBD1. The length of the CDR3 is 16 residues. V gave up 3 bases and J gave up 8 bases; unmatched junction bases: 11. Germline-derived CDR1 and CDR2 are SGHNT and YENEEA. The CDR3: CASSFPLDRGLDEQFF. CDR3 nucleotide sequence: TGTGCCAGCAGCTTCCCCCTGGACAGGGGTTTGGATGAGCAGTTCTTC. The variable domain in full, with the rest retrieved from reference TRBV11-3 and TRBJ2-1, is EAGVVQSPRYKIIEKKQPVAFWCNPISGHNTLYWYLQNLGQGPELLIRYENEEAVDDSQLPKDRFSAERLKGVDSTLKIQPAELGDSAVYLCASSFPLDRGLDEQFFGPGTRLTVL.

V gene TRBV10-2 combines with J gene TRBJ2-1; 9 bases fit TRBD2. The CDR3 spans 15 residues. Unmatched junction bases numbered 7, after V lost 7 bases and J lost 3 bases. Germline V gene lookup returns CDR1 WSHSY and CDR2 SAAADI. The CDR3 reads CASNPGSGGYNEQFF. DNA of the CDR3: TGCGCCAGCAATCCGGGTAGCGGGGGCTACAATGAGCAGTTCTTC.

The rearrangement links TRBV28 to TRBJ2-5, with a tentative D call TRBD1 (5 bases). V was shortened by 3 bases and J by 2 bases, with 22 bases between the two germline ends. Germline lookup yields CDR1 MDHEN and CDR2 SYDVKM. The CDR3 consists of 18 residues. The CDR3 coding sequence is TGTGCCAGCAGTTTCGATTTTTTTCGAGAGACAGAACAAGAGACCCAGTACTTC. Amino acid sequence: CASSFDFFRETEQETQYF.

This clone was counted between two and nine times. The rearrangement joins TRBV6-8 to TRBJ1-4, with 8 bases fitting TRBD1. CDR1 and CDR2 (germline): MNHGY, SAAAGT. The CDR3 spans 14 residues. V gave up 6 bases and J gave up 4 bases; unmatched junction bases: 4. CDR3 residues: CASSRTGHNEKLFF. The DNA for the CDR3 is TGTGCCAGCAGCCGGACAGGGCATAATGAAAAACTGTTTTTT.

This clone was detected ten times or more. The CDR3 nucleotides read TGTGCCAGCAGCGTAGTTGGGCTAGCGGGGACAGATACGCAGTATTTT. This gives the protein CASSVVGLAGTDTQYF. The chain carries TRBV9 and TRBJ2-3; 9 positions match TRBD2. Germline V lookup: CDR1 SGDLS, CDR2 YYNGEE. There are 16 residues in the CDR3. V was clipped by 0 bases and J by 3 bases; unmatched bases: 5.

This clone was observed a few times. The V gene is TRBV14, the J gene TRBJ2-1; D uncertain. Trimming took 4 bases from V and 10 from J, leaving 17 bases between them. CDR1 and CDR2 from the germline V gene are SGHDN and FVKESK. The CDR3 is made up of 14 amino acids. CDR3 coding DNA: TGTGCCAGCAGCCCCCCCGGTGGGTTGACGGAGCAGTTCTTC. It translates to CASSPPGGLTEQFF. Variable domain in full (rest from reference TRBV14 and TRBJ2-1): EAGVTQFPSHSVIEKGQTVTLRCDPISGHDNLYWYRRVMGKEIKFLLHFVKESKQDESGMPNNRFLAERTGGTYSTLKVQPAELEDSGVYFCASSPPGGLTEQFFGPGTRLTVL.

The chain couples TRBV19 to TRBJ1-2; possible D gene TRBD1, 6 bases. The V and J ends lost 3 bases and 0 bases respectively, with 14 bases between them. CDR3 length equals 16 residues. Germline CDR1 and CDR2: LNHDA and SQIVND (reference sequence). This chain's CDR3 is CASSMGRQEANYGYTF. The CDR3 DNA sequence: TGTGCCAGTAGTATGGGAAGACAGGAAGCTAACTATGGCTACACCTTC.

This clone was recorded at least ten times. V usage is TRBV7-2 and J usage is TRBJ1-1, with D uncertain. CDR3 length: 13 residues. Germline V gene sequence: CDR1 SGHTA, CDR2 FQGNSA. Trimming took 5 bases from V and 8 from J, leaving 15 bases between them. CDR3 sequence reads: CASSPKNQIEAFF. Here the CDR3 DNA reads TGTGCCAGCAGCCCAAAGAATCAGATAGAAGCTTTCTTT. Looking up the rest from reference TRBV7-2 and TRBJ1-1 gives the full variable domain: GAGVSQSPSNKVTEKGKDVELRCDPISGHTALYWYRQSLGQGLEFLIYFQGNSAPDKSGLPSDRFSAERTGGSVSTLTIQRTQQEDSAVYLCASSPKNQIEAFFGQGTRLTVV.

The rearrangement uses TRBV19 and TRBJ2-6; D is uncertain. Germline V gives CDR1 LNHDA, CDR2 SQIVND (reference sequence). CDR3 length: 15 amino acids. Trimming shortened V by 11 bases and J by 0 bases, and 14 bases separated the two germline ends. CDR3 region: CASREGFSGANVLTF. DNA of the CDR3: TGTGCCTCAAGGGAAGGCTTCTCTGGGGCCAACGTCCTGACTTTC.

In its sample, this clone was seen a few times. V is TRBV6-8 and J is TRBJ2-1, with 9 nucleotides matching TRBD2. CDR1 MNHGY and CDR2 SAAAGT come from the germline V gene. The trim removed 3 bases at V and 3 bases at J, leaving 9 bases unmatched. The CDR3 totals 17 residues. The DNA for the CDR3 is TGTGCCAGCAGTTATTATAGGGCGGGGGGGAACTACAATGAGCAGTTCTTC. This sequence encodes CASSYYRAGGNYNEQFF.

The rearrangement links TRBV19 to TRBJ2-5; possibly TRBD2 for D (5 bases). Trimming removed 7 bases from V and 6 bases from J, with 12 bases in between. Per the germline V gene, CDR1 is LNHDA and CDR2 is SQIVND (reference sequence). CDR3 length: 12 amino acids. The DNA of the CDR3 is TGTGCCAGTATATCCGAGGGAAAGACCCAGTACTTC. Its translation: CASISEGKTQYF. Combining the CDR3 with reference TRBV19 and TRBJ2-5 gives the whole variable domain DGGITQSPKYLFRKEGQNVTLSCEQNLNHDAMYWYRQDPGQGLRLIYYSQIVNDFQKGDIAEGYSVSREKKESFPLTVTSAQKNPTAFYLCASISEGKTQYFGPGTRLLVL.

This clone was observed a handful of times. Germline is not matched at one junction end, which may reflect a read error. The chain combines TRBV18 with TRBJ2-3; 9 bases are shared with TRBD1. CDR3 length equals 13 residues. CDR1 and CDR2 from the germline V gene are KGHSH and LQKENI. The CDR3 loop is CASSPGTGQGTDF. The DNA of the CDR3 is TGTGCCAGCTCACCAGGAACGGGACAGGGCACGGATTTT. Variable domain in full (rest from reference TRBV18 and TRBJ2-3): NAGVMQNPRHLVRRRGQEARLRCSPMKGHSHVYWYRQLPEEGLKFMVYLQKENIIDESGMPKERFSAEFPKEGPSILRIQQVVRGDSAAYFCASSPGTGQGTDFGPGTRLTVL.